The T cell receptor (beta chain) described here comes from a study of OX40 agonist ivuxolimab in advanced cancers. Study as a whole: The dose-escalation cohort was roughly 83% male, with a mean age of around 60 years, ranging roughly 20 to 90.

CDR1 is MNHEY, CDR2 SVGAGI, per germline. The CDR3 length is 15 residues. The V end lost 6 bases, the J end lost 2 bases, and 16 bases lay between the germline ends. TCRdb's copy holds only in-frame clones and misses some; the assay was immunoSEQ multiplex PCR. The sample shows approximately 81,000 clones, 88% of them seen only once. The clonotype was recovered from an adult with an advanced solid tumor such as melanoma, head and neck, liver or kidney cancer. The gene calls are TRBV6-5 and TRBJ2-5, with D possibly being TRBD1 (6 bases). Here the sequenced sample was CD4+ or CD8+ T cells sorted from blood, taken in a trial of the OX40 agonist ivuxolimab. The CDR3 DNA sequence: TGTGCCAGCAGCACTAGTGGGGGCCGACAAGAGACCCAGTACTTC. Its protein product is CASSTSGGRQETQYF.